The entry below describes one T cell receptor beta chain. What it binds is not known. These data belong to a study of cytomegalovirus exposure and HLA in healthy donors. General study results and limits: The classifier, whose performance was assessed in both the original and validation cohorts, reportedly diagnosed cytomegalovirus status with high specificity and sensitivity.

Both 60 Vbeta primers and 13 Jbeta primers went into the PCR. Measured with immunoSEQ multiplex PCR; TCRdb has only the in-frame clones, and not every one. Here the sample spans 150,000 to 200,000 clones, approximately 67% being singletons. The length of the CDR3 is 16 residues. The sequence derives from a young woman in good health and CMV-seropositive. Sequenced: PBMCs. The chain joins TRBV21-1 to TRBJ2-2; TRBD1, the D gene given by the table, was not confirmed from the DNA. TRBV21-1 is classified as a pseudogene. CDR3 amino acids: CASSKGDRAWAGELFF. CDR3 nucleotides: TGTGCCAGCAGCAAAGGGGACAGGGCTTGGGCCGGGGAGCTGTTTTTT.